Listed below are T cell receptor beta chains from one sample, sequenced in a study of shared clonotypes between healthy human individuals. Assay used: immunoSEQ multiplex PCR; TCRdb lists only in-frame clones, some missing. The sample lists approximately 1.1 million clones, around 78% occurring once. Sequenced material: memory CD4+ T cells from PBMCs. Receptor source: a man aged 18 to 30 in good health. Some clones in this sample may be carry-over from other donors' samples. The CDR3 runs from the conserved cysteine through the conserved F or W. A D gene is named only where the DNA matches it firmly. Only some rows state a clone size, as once, few, many or a class for expanded clones.

j_call | d_call | clone_size | v_call | cdr3_aa | cdr3_nt
TRBJ1-1 | TRBD1 | NA | TRBV5-1 | CASSPDRGLPNTEAFF | TGCGCCAGCAGCCCGGACAGGGGATTACCGAACACTGAAGCTTTCTTT
TRBJ2-5 | TRBD2 | NA | TRBV5-1 | CASRTGTSGKETQYF | TGCGCCAGCAGGACTGGGACTAGCGGGAAAGAGACCCAGTACTTC
TRBJ1-3 | NA | NA | TRBV2 | CASSGHRVGVSGNTIYF | TGTGCCAGCAGTGGCCACAGGGTCGGGGTGTCTGGAAACACCATATATTTT
TRBJ2-1 | NA | NA | TRBV30 | CAWSITNEQFF | TGTGCCTGGAGTATCACGAATGAGCAGTTCTTC
TRBJ2-1 | NA | NA | TRBV5-1 | CASSLVLTSNEQFF | TGCGCCAGCAGCTTGGTCCTGACTTCCAATGAGCAGTTCTTC
TRBJ1-4 | TRBD1 | NA | TRBV7-9 | CASSLGGQGNEKLFF | TGTGCCAGCAGCTTAGGGGGACAGGGGAATGAAAAACTGTTTTTT
TRBJ2-7 | TRBD1 | NA | TRBV5-6 | CASSLGTGGRPYEQYF | TGTGCCAGCAGCTTGGGGACAGGGGGCAGGCCCTACGAGCAGTACTTC
TRBJ2-3 | NA | once | TRBV15 | CATSRAGGRDRTDTQYF | TGTGCCACCAGCAGAGCTGGAGGGCGGGATCGCACAGATACGCAGTATTTT
TRBJ1-1 | NA | NA | TRBV7-8 | CASSPAMNTEAFF | TGTGCCAGCAGCCCTGCGATGAACACTGAAGCTTTCTTT
TRBJ1-5 | NA | few | TRBV28 | CASLQVGNQPQHF | TGTGCCAGCCTTCAAGTTGGCAATCAGCCCCAGCATTTT
TRBJ1-2 | NA | NA | TRBV30 | CAWSAARSYTF | TGTGCCTGGAGCGCGGCCCGCTCCTACACCTTC
TRBJ2-3 | NA | NA | TRBV29-1 | CSVSSPAGNADTQYF | TGCAGCGTTTCCTCTCCGGCCGGGAACGCAGATACGCAGTATTTT
TRBJ2-1 | NA | NA | TRBV19 | CASSIDRPRPYNEQFF | TGTGCCAGTAGTATCGACAGACCCCGGCCCTACAATGAGCAGTTCTTC
TRBJ2-7 | TRBD2 | NA | TRBV7-9 | CASSLEASGRYEQYF | TGTGCCAGCAGCTTAGAAGCTAGCGGGAGGTACGAGCAGTACTTC
TRBJ1-5 | TRBD1 | few | TRBV28 | CASSWTGGDQPQHF | TGTGCCAGCAGTTGGACAGGGGGCGATCAGCCCCAGCATTTT
TRBJ1-3 | NA | few | TRBV29-1 | CSGWDTHSGNTIYF | TGCAGCGGCTGGGACACCCACTCTGGAAACACCATATATTTT
TRBJ1-1 | NA | NA | TRBV6-1 | CASTQIRAATEAFF | TGTGCCAGCACCCAAATCAGGGCCGCCACTGAAGCTTTCTTT
TRBJ1-1 | TRBD1 | NA | TRBV18 | CASSRTTRDRGNTEAFF | TGTGCCAGCTCACGAACGACCCGGGACAGAGGGAACACTGAAGCTTTCTTT
TRBJ1-3 | NA | NA | TRBV5-1 | CASSFGTADDSGNTIYF | TGCGCCAGCAGCTTCGGGACGGCAGATGACTCTGGAAACACCATATATTTT
TRBJ2-7 | NA | NA | TRBV5-1 | CASSGATGDEQYF | TGCGCCAGCAGCGGGGCGACAGGAGACGAGCAGTACTTC
TRBJ2-4 | TRBD2 | NA | TRBV4-1 | CASSHVLAGVAKNIQYF | TGCGCCAGCAGCCACGTCCTAGCGGGAGTTGCCAAAAACATTCAGTACTTC
TRBJ2-5 | NA | NA | TRBV27 | CASSLGSRAEETQYF | TGTGCCAGCAGTTTAGGTTCCAGGGCCGAAGAGACCCAGTACTTC
TRBJ2-7 | TRBD1 | once | TRBV7-2 | CASSPRQGVGEQYF | TGTGCCAGCAGCCCTAGACAGGGGGTGGGCGAGCAGTACTTC
TRBJ2-5 | NA | NA | TRBV19 | CASSMSRGQETQYF | TGTGCCAGTAGTATGAGCCGGGGCCAAGAGACCCAGTACTTC
TRBJ2-7 | TRBD2 | NA | TRBV6-6 | CASRAGLASTYEQYF | TGTGCCAGCAGGGCCGGACTAGCGAGCACCTACGAGCAGTACTTC
TRBJ1-1 | NA | NA | TRBV21-1 | CASSKEGAGPNTEAFF | TGTGCCAGCAGCAAAGAGGGGGCAGGCCCGAACACTGAAGCTTTCTTT
TRBJ2-7 | TRBD2 | NA | TRBV5-4 | CASSSPREGPYEQYF | TGTGCCAGCAGCTCCCCGCGGGAGGGCCCTTACGAGCAGTACTTC
TRBJ2-7 | NA | NA | TRBV2 | CASSGAESSYEQYF | TGTGCCAGCAGTGGAGCGGAGAGCTCCTACGAGCAGTACTTC
TRBJ1-1 | NA | once | TRBV28 | CASSLGGGTEAFF | TGTGCCAGCAGTTTAGGAGGCGGGACTGAAGCTTTCTTT
TRBJ1-2 | NA | few | TRBV28 | CASSTTGYYGYTF | TGTGCCAGCAGTACAACAGGGTACTATGGCTACACCTTC
TRBJ2-2 | NA | NA | TRBV18 | CASSRVTARVSGELFF | TGTGCCAGCTCACGAGTGACAGCCCGGGTCTCCGGGGAGCTGTTTTTT
TRBJ2-1 | NA | NA | TRBV29-1 | CSVGSGVGNEQFF | TGCAGCGTTGGTTCGGGTGTAGGCAATGAGCAGTTCTTC
TRBJ2-7 | TRBD2 | NA | TRBV5-6 | CASGIGFGGRAHEQYF | TGTGCCAGCGGCATCGGTTTTGGCGGGAGGGCCCACGAGCAGTACTTC
TRBJ2-2 | NA | NA | TRBV29-1 | CSVVADLNTGELFF | TGCAGCGTTGTAGCGGATCTGAACACCGGGGAGCTGTTTTTT
TRBJ1-5 | NA | NA | TRBV6-1 | CASTTTVSNQPQHF | TGTGCCAGCACTACGACAGTGTCAAATCAGCCCCAGCATTTT
TRBJ2-5 | NA | NA | TRBV29-1 | CSVVGVQETQYF | TGCAGCGTTGTCGGGGTCCAAGAGACCCAGTACTTC
TRBJ2-1 | NA | NA | TRBV7-9 | CASSLWTDYNEQFF | TGTGCCAGCAGCTTATGGACAGACTACAATGAGCAGTTCTTC
TRBJ1-2 | NA | NA | TRBV4-3 | CASSQDSGGANYGYTF | TGCGCCAGCAGCCAAGATAGCGGAGGAGCTAACTATGGCTACACCTTC
TRBJ1-1 | NA | few | TRBV2 | CASTYGENTEAFF | TGTGCCAGCACTTACGGAGAGAACACTGAAGCTTTCTTT
TRBJ2-7 | NA | NA | TRBV9 | CASSVDTHHSEQYF | TGTGCCAGCAGCGTAGATACACATCACTCCGAGCAGTACTTC
TRBJ1-1 | NA | few | TRBV19 | CASSSIDKNTEAFF | TGTGCCAGTAGTTCGATAGACAAGAACACTGAAGCTTTCTTT
TRBJ1-3 | NA | NA | TRBV30 | CAWTYSGNTIYF | TGTGCCTGGACATACTCTGGAAACACCATATATTTT
TRBJ1-4 | NA | NA | TRBV5-1 | CASSLVLGAPNPNEKLFF | TGCGCCAGCAGCTTGGTATTGGGGGCCCCCAATCCAAATGAAAAACTGTTTTTT
TRBJ1-5 | NA | NA | TRBV19 | CATSIWGDNQPQHF | TGTGCCACCTCTATCTGGGGGGACAATCAGCCCCAGCATTTT
TRBJ2-2 | TRBD1 | NA | TRBV5-1 | CASTVNRGNGELFF | TGCGCCAGCACCGTTAACAGGGGTAACGGGGAGCTGTTTTTT
TRBJ2-7 | NA | NA | TRBV5-1 | CASSLAGGSSYEQYF | TGCGCCAGCAGCTTGGCTGGGGGGTCCTCCTACGAGCAGTACTTC
TRBJ2-1 | TRBD2 | NA | TRBV7-2 | CASSSGTSGSYNEQFF | TGTGCCAGCAGCTCAGGTACTAGCGGGAGCTACAATGAGCAGTTCTTC
TRBJ2-7 | NA | NA | TRBV9 | CASSVSPYSSYEQYF | TGTGCCAGCAGCGTGTCTCCGTACTCGTCCTACGAGCAGTACTTC
TRBJ2-3 | NA | NA | TRBV7-9 | CASSLLGGTGTDTQYF | TGTGCCAGCAGCTTATTGGGCGGGACGGGCACAGATACGCAGTATTTT
TRBJ2-5 | NA | NA | TRBV29-1 | CSGRGTGETQYF | TGCAGCGGCCGCGGGACGGGAGAGACCCAGTACTTC
TRBJ1-4 | NA | few | TRBV5-1 | CASSLMDGDEKLFF | TGCGCCAGCAGCTTGATGGACGGCGATGAAAAACTGTTTTTT
TRBJ2-3 | NA | many | TRBV9 | CASSPRSTLTDTQYF | TGTGCCAGCAGCCCTAGATCGACTCTCACAGATACGCAGTATTTT
TRBJ1-2 | NA | NA | TRBV28 | CASTQGPFGYTF | TGTGCCAGCACCCAGGGACCTTTCGGCTACACCTTC
TRBJ2-1 | NA | NA | TRBV5-4 | CASSPGQFSYNEQFF | TGTGCCAGCAGCCCCGGACAGTTCTCCTACAATGAGCAGTTCTTC
TRBJ1-2 | NA | NA | TRBV6-1 | CASSEVTPLGGYTF | TGTGCCAGCAGTGAAGTCACCCCCCTCGGGGGCTACACCTTC